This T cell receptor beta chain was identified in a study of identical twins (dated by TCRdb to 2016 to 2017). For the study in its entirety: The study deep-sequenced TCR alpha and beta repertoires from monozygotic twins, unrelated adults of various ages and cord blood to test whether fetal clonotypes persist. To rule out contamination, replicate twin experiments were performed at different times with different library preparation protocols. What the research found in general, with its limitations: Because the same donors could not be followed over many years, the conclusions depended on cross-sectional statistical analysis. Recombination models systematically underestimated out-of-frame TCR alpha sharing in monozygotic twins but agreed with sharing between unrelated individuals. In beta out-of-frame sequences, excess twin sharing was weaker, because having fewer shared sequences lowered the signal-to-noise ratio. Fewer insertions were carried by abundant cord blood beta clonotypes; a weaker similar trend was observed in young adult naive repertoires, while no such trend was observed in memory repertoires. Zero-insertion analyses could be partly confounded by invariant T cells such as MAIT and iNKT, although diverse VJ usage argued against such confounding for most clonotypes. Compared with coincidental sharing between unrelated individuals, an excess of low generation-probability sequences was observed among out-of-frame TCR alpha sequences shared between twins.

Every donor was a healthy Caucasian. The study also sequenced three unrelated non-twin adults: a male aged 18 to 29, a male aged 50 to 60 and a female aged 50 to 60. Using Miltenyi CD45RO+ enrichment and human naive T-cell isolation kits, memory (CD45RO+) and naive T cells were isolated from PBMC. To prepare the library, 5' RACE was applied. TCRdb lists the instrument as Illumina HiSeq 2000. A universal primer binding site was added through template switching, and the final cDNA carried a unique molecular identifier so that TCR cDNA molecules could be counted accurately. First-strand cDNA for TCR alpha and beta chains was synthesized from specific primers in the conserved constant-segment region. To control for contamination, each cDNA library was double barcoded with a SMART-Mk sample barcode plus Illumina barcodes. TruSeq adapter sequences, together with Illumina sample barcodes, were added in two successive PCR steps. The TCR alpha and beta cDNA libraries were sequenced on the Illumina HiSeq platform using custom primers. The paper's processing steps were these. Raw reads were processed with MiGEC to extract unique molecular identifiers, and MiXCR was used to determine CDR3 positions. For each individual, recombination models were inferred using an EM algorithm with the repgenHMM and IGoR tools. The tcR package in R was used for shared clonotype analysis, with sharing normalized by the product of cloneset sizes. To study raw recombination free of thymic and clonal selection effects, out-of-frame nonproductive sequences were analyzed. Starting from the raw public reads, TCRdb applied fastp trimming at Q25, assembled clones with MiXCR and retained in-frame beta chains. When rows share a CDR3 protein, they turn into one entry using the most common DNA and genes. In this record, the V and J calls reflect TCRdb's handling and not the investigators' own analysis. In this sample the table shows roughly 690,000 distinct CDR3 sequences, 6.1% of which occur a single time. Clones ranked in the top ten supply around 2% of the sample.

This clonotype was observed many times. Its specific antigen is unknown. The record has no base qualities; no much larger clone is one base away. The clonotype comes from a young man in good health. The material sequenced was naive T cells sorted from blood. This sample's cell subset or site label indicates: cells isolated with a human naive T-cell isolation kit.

The DNA sequence follows: TGTGCCATCAGTGAGCAGGGCTACGAGCAGTACGTC. Its protein product is CAISEQGYEQYV. The V and J genes are TRBV10-3 and TRBJ2-7; perhaps TRBD1 is the D gene, with 5 bases matching. The germline V gene gives CDR1 as ENHRY and CDR2 as SYGVKD. The CDR3 spans 12 residues, from the cysteine through the valine. The sequence is cut down to CDR3 DNA, 36 bases in frame from base 1. The trim is 2 bases for V and 3 bases for J, with a gap of 5 bases between the germline ends.